These T cell receptor beta chains were read from a single sample in a study. Via MiXCR, TCRdb re-called the RT-PCR reads, giving one row per CDR3 protein. The data show about 680,000 distinct CDR3 sequences, with 13% to 15% seen just once and about 3.6% held by the top ten. Sample: memory CD4+ T cells from blood. The receptor source for this set is a female donor in good health, serving as a healthy control. Each CDR3 is given with its conserved first and last residue. D genes are given only for firm matches. The size of a clone is reported for some rows only, either as once, few or many, or as a class for expanded clones.

j_gene	v_gene	d_gene	abundance	CDR3nt	CDR3aa
TRBJ2-7	TRBV10-2	TRBD1	many	TGCGCCAGCAGTTCCACAGGGGGCTACGAGCAGTACTTC	CASSSTGGYEQYF
TRBJ2-5	TRBV10-3	.	few	TGTGCCATCAGTGAGTTTCTGATCGGACAGCAAGAGACCCAGTACTTC	CAISEFLIGQQETQYF
TRBJ2-7	TRBV28	.	few	TGTGCCACCCAGGGGAGTGTTTACGAGCAGTACTTC	CATQGSVYEQYF
TRBJ1-5	TRBV20-1	.	once	TGCAGTGCTAGAGCTCGGGGCTCAAATCAGCCCCAGCATTTT	CSARARGSNQPQHF
TRBJ2-1	TRBV6-1	TRBD2	.	TGTGCCAGCAGTCTTCTAGCGGATCCTTCCTACAATGAGCAGTTCTTC	CASSLLADPSYNEQFF
TRBJ1-2	TRBV10-3	.	many	TGTGCCATCAGTAAGGACAGAAACTATGGCTACACCTTC	CAISKDRNYGYTF
TRBJ1-2	TRBV10-3	TRBD1	many	TGTGCCATCAGTGAGGAACAGGGGACCGATGGCTACACCTTC	CAISEEQGTDGYTF
TRBJ2-5	TRBV24-1	.	.	TGTGCCACCGGGGAAGGGGACCAAGAGACCCAGTACTTC	CATGEGDQETQYF
TRBJ1-2	TRBV6-5	.	few	TGTGCCAGCAGTTACTCCACGGTGGAGGGACTCTATGGCTACACCTTC	CASSYSTVEGLYGYTF
TRBJ1-5	TRBV20-1	.	many	TGCAGTGCTAAAGTCCCAGTTTCTAGCAATCAGCCCCAGCATTTT	CSAKVPVSSNQPQHF
TRBJ2-5	TRBV5-6	TRBD1	many	TGTGCCAGCAACCGAGGGCAGGGGGCAGAGACCCAGTACTTC	CASNRGQGAETQYF
TRBJ2-2	TRBV5-1	.	few	TGCGCCACCAAAACTATGAGTTCGGGGGACACCGGGGAGCTGTTTTTT	CATKTMSSGDTGELFF
TRBJ2-5	TRBV10-3	.	many	TGTGCCATCAGTGTTCTAGCTAGTCAGGGGACCCAGTACTTC	CAISVLASQGTQYF
TRBJ2-3	TRBV5-1	.	.	TGCGCCAGCAGCTTGGAGGAGATCAGGCTAGGGGGGCCAGATACGCAGTATTTT	CASSLEEIRLGGPDTQYF
TRBJ2-5	TRBV7-2	.	many	TGTGCCAGCAGCTTCCAAAGGGGGGTCCAAGAGACCCAGTACTTC	CASSFQRGVQETQYF
TRBJ1-1	TRBV27	TRBD1	.	TGTGCCAGCAGGGACAGGGGGGCTGAAGCTTTCTTT	CASRDRGAEAFF
TRBJ1-4	TRBV6-5	TRBD1	few	TGTGCCAGCAGTTACAGACTTCAGGGGGCGGTTGGAAAACTGTTTTTT	CASSYRLQGAVGKLFF
TRBJ1-2	TRBV5-5	.	many	TGTGCCAGCAGCTTGATATGGGATGCTAACTATGGCTACACCTTC	CASSLIWDANYGYTF
TRBJ2-3	TRBV20-1	TRBD2	few	TGCAGTGCTAGAGATTCGGGACTAGCGAAGACTACAGATACGCAGTATTTT	CSARDSGLAKTTDTQYF
TRBJ2-7	TRBV20-1	.	many	TGCAGTGCTAGAGAGGGCAGCTACGAGCAGTACTTC	CSAREGSYEQYF
TRBJ2-7	TRBV4-2	TRBD2	.	TGTGCCAGCAGCCAACCTGGACTAGCGGACACCTACGAGCAGTACTTC	CASSQPGLADTYEQYF
TRBJ2-3	TRBV6-4	TRBD2	many	TGTGCCAGCAGTGACTCTAGCGGGGGGGCAGATACGCAGTATTTT	CASSDSSGGADTQYF
TRBJ2-1	TRBV15	.	.	TGTGCCACCAGCAGAGATCTAGGAGGGGGTTACAATGAGCAGTTCTTC	CATSRDLGGGYNEQFF
TRBJ2-4	TRBV7-9	.	few	TGTGCCAGCAGCCCCTGGACAATCCCTGTTCAGTACTTC	CASSPWTIPVQYF
TRBJ1-6	TRBV6-5	.	few	TGTGCCAGCAGGCGGGGACCAAGCTCCTATAATTCACCCCTCCACTTT	CASRRGPSSYNSPLHF
TRBJ1-4	TRBV20-1	.	few	TGCAGTGCTTCACCCGGTGGTGAAAAACTGTTTTTT	CSASPGGEKLFF
TRBJ2-7	TRBV18	.	.	TGTGCCAGCTCACCGGGACGGACGTCCGAGCAGTACTTC	CASSPGRTSEQYF
TRBJ2-1	TRBV5-1	TRBD2	many	TGCGCCAGCAGCCCGGGACTAGCGAGGGATGAGCAGTTCTTC	CASSPGLARDEQFF
TRBJ1-4	TRBV5-1	.	many	TGCGCCAGCAGCCGGGGACAAGGCCAGGAAAAACTGTTTTTT	CASSRGQGQEKLFF
TRBJ2-2	TRBV20-1	TRBD2	many	TGCAGTGCCCCCGGGACTAGTTGGGGGGAGCTGTTTTTT	CSAPGTSWGELFF
TRBJ2-7	TRBV6-6	.	many	TGTGCCAGCAGTTACTCGAGGCCGGGGGCCTACGAGCAGTACTTC	CASSYSRPGAYEQYF
TRBJ2-1	TRBV6-6	.	.	TGTGCCAGCGCCCCTGAATACAATGAGCAGTTCTTC	CASAPEYNEQFF
TRBJ2-7	TRBV5-1	.	few	TGCGCCAGCAGCTTGGGTCTGACAGGCCCCTACGAGCAGTACTTC	CASSLGLTGPYEQYF